The present T cell receptor beta chain was sequenced within a study of beta chain features in type 1 diabetes. Study overall: Across every sample, about 100 million sorted cells were examined in total. Study outcomes and limitations: There was a moderate but significant shortening of TCRB CDR3s in all four CD4+ subsets of Type 1 diabetes patients. Sequencing of cDNA might inflate the share of cells that strongly express TCR. Reduced insertions and increased deletions marked VDJ junctions in type 1 diabetes patients. Compared with healthy donors, patients appeared to share more similar naive, central memory and regulatory TCRB repertoires.

Germline lookup yields CDR1 LGHNT and CDR2 FRNRAP. The CDR3 length is 12 residues. V lost 7 bases and J lost 7, with 11 bases in between. cDNA synthesis used the whole RNA isolate, giving expressed TCRB sequences. Measured with immunoSEQ multiplex PCR; TCRdb has only the in-frame clones, and not every one. The table lists approximately 250,000 clones, 16% of them singletons. This clone was counted only a few times. Antigen unknown. The sample comprised naive CD4+ T cells from blood. The sequence was obtained from a man aged 25 to 40 with type 1 diabetes. V usage is TRBV12-5 and J usage is TRBJ2-1, with a tentative D call TRBD1 (6 bases). This CDR3 reads CASALQGNEQFF. DNA of the CDR3: TGTGCTAGTGCCCTTCAGGGGAATGAGCAGTTCTTC.